The rows below give T cell receptor beta chains drawn from one sample of a study of CD8 T cells in ankylosing spondylitis. Each CDR3 protein is one row after TCRdb ran MiXCR on the 5' RACE reads. In the table there are 100,000 to 150,000 distinct CDR3 sequences, 7% to 10% of which are singletons. Sequenced material: blood, either unsorted or a sorted T cell fraction (not recorded which). All receptors derive from a male donor with ankylosing spondylitis or in good health (not recorded which). Each CDR3 is given with its conserved first and last residue. Each record gives: D gene, clone size, V gene, J gene, CDR3 protein, CDR3 DNA. The D gene is left open where the match is weak. Clone size is not always given. Where it is, it says once, few, many or a class for expanded clones.

d_call: TRBD1; clone_size: few; v_call: TRBV12-3/TRBV12-4; j_call: TRBJ2-7; cdr3_aa: CASSLYRTGGAYEQYF; cdr3_nt: TGTGCCAGCAGTTTATATCGGACAGGGGGCGCGTACGAGCAGTACTTC
d_call: .; clone_size: few; v_call: TRBV4-2; j_call: TRBJ2-5; cdr3_aa: CASSQVSGAETQYF; cdr3_nt: TGTGCCAGCAGCCAAGTTTCGGGAGCGGAGACCCAGTACTTC
d_call: .; clone_size: many; v_call: TRBV4-3; j_call: TRBJ1-2; cdr3_aa: CASSLDSYGYTF; cdr3_nt: TGCGCCAGCAGCCTGGACAGCTATGGCTACACCTTC
d_call: .; clone_size: many; v_call: TRBV4-3; j_call: TRBJ2-2; cdr3_aa: CASSQEDTGELFF; cdr3_nt: TGCGCCAGCAGCCAAGAAGACACCGGGGAGCTGTTTTTT
d_call: .; clone_size: few; v_call: TRBV5-1; j_call: TRBJ1-4; cdr3_aa: CASRTGSFNEKLFF; cdr3_nt: TGCGCCAGCAGGACGGGGTCTTTTAATGAAAAACTGTTTTTT
d_call: TRBD2; clone_size: .; v_call: TRBV5-5; j_call: TRBJ2-1; cdr3_aa: CASSSLAGDYNEQFF; cdr3_nt: TGTGCCAGCAGCTCCTTAGCGGGGGACTACAATGAGCAGTTCTTC
d_call: .; clone_size: many; v_call: TRBV7-2; j_call: TRBJ2-1; cdr3_aa: CASSVRSGDYNEQFF; cdr3_nt: TGTGCCAGCAGCGTCCGTAGCGGAGATTACAATGAGCAGTTCTTC
d_call: .; clone_size: .; v_call: TRBV5-2; j_call: TRBJ2-2; cdr3_aa: CASSFGILSWELFF; cdr3_nt: TGTGCCAGCAGCTTCGGGATCCTCTCCTGGGAGCTGTTTTTT
d_call: .; clone_size: .; v_call: TRBV29-1; j_call: TRBJ1-2; cdr3_aa: CSVVAPGPNYGYTF; cdr3_nt: TGCAGCGTTGTGGCGCCAGGACCTAACTATGGCTACACCTTC
d_call: TRBD2; clone_size: few; v_call: TRBV2; j_call: TRBJ2-7; cdr3_aa: CASSIAGGRGEQYF; cdr3_nt: TGTGCCAGCAGTATAGCGGGAGGCAGGGGCGAGCAGTACTTC
d_call: .; clone_size: many; v_call: TRBV7-9; j_call: TRBJ1-5; cdr3_aa: CASSFAGGSNQPQHF; cdr3_nt: TGTGCCAGCAGCTTTGCAGGCGGTAGCAATCAGCCCCAGCATTTT